This T cell receptor beta chain was sequenced in a study of beta chain features in type 1 diabetes. TCRB transcripts that were expressed got sequenced, as all of the isolated RNA had been reverse transcribed. Sequenced by immunoSEQ multiplex PCR; TCRdb stores in-frame clones only, minus some. The table records 500,000 to 850,000 clones, over 12% of them present only once. On this clone itself: Its antigen is undetermined.

The V gene lost 3 bases and the J gene lost 2 bases, with 13 bases spanning the gap. The CDR3 has 15 residues. Germline lookup yields CDR1 SGHTA and CDR2 FQGNSA. Notes on the study in general: Within each of all four CD4+ subsets, Type 1 diabetes patients had TCRB CDR3s that were moderately but significantly shorter.

The source is a young man with type 1 diabetes. The sequenced sample was naive CD4+ T cells from blood. The V and J genes are TRBV7-2 and TRBJ2-5; no reliable D call. The CDR3 spells CASSFTGRAQETQYF. CDR3 nucleotide sequence: TGTGCCAGCAGCTTTACTGGCCGCGCACAAGAGACCCAGTACTTC.